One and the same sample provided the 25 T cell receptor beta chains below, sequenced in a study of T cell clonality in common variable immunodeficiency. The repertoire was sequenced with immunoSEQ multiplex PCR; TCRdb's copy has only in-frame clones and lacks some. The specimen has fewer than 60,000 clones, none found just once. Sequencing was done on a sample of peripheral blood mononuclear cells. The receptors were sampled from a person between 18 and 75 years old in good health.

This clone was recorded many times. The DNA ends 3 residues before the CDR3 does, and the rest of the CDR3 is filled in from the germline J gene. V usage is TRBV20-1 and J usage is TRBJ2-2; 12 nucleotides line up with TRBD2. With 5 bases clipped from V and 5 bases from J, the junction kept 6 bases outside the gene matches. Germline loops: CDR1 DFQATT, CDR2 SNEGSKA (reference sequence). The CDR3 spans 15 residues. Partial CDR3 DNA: TGCAGTGCTTCAGTAACTAGCGGGGGGACCGGGGAG. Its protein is CSASVTSGGTGE. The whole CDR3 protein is CSASVTSGGTGELFF.

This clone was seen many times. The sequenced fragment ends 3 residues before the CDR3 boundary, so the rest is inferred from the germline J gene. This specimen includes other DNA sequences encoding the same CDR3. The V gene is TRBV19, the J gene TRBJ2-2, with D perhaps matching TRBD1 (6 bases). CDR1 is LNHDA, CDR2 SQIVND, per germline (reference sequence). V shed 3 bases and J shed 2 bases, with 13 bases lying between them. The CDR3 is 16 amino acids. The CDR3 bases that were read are TGTGCCAGTAGTATGCTACAGGGAACTAACACCGGGGAG. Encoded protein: CASSMLQGTNTGE. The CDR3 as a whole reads CASSMLQGTNTGELFF.

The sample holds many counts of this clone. CDR3 residues: CSVAGPNPQHF. CDR3 bases read: TGCAGCGTAGCGGGACCGAACCCC. V and J are TRBV29-1 and TRBJ1-5; TRBD1 is a possible D gene (5 bases). The read stops 3 residues short of the end of the CDR3; the missing end is completed from the germline J gene. The CDR3 is 11 amino acids. The germline V gene has CDR1 SQVTM and CDR2 ANQGSEA.

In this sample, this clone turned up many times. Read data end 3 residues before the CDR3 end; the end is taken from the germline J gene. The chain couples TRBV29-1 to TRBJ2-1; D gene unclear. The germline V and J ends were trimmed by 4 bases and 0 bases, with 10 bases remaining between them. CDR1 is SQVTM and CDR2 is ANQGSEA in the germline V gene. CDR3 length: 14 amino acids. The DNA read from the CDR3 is TGCAGCGTTGGCGCCGCCTACTCCTACAATGAG. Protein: CSVGAAYSYNE. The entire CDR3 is CSVGAAYSYNEQFF.

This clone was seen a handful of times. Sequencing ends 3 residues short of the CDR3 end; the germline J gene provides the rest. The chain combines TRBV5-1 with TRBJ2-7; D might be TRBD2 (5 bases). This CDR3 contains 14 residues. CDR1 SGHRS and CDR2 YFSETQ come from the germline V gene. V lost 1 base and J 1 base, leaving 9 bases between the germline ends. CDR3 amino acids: CASSLRTASYEQYF. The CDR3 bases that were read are TGCGCCAGCAGCTTGAGGACTGCTTCCTACGAG.

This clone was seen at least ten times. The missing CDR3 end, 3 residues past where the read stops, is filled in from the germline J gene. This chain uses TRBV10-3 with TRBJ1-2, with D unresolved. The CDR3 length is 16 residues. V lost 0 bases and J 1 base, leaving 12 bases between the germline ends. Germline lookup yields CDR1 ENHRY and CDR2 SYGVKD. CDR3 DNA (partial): TGTGCCATCAGTGAGTCGACGGCGGCAATTAACTATGGC. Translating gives CAISESTAAINYG. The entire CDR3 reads CAISESTAAINYGYTF.

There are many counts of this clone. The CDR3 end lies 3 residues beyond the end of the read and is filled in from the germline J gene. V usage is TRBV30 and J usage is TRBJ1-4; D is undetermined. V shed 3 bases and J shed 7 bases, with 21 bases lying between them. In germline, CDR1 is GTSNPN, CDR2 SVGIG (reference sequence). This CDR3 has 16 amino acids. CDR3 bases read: TGTGCCTGGAGCTTTGGTGCTACCGGGTCGACTGAAAAA. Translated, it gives CAWSFGATGSTEK. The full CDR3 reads CAWSFGATGSTEKLFF.

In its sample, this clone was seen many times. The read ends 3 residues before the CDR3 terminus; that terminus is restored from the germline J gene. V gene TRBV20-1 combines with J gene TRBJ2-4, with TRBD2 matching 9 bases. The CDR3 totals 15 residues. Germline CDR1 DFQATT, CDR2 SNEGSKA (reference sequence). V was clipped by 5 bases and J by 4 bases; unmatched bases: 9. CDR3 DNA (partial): TGCAGTGCTGCTATAAGCGGGAGGAGGAAAAACATT. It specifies CSAAISGRRKNI. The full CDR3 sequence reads CSAAISGRRKNIQYF.

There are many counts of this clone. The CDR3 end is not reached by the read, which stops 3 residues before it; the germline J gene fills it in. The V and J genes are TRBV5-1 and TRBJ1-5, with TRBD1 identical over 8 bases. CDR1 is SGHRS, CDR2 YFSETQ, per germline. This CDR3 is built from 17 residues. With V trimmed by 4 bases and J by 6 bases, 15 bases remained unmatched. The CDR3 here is CASSPGPRGQGGQPQHF. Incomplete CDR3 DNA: TGCGCCAGCAGCCCCGGGCCCAGAGGACAGGGAGGTCAGCCC.

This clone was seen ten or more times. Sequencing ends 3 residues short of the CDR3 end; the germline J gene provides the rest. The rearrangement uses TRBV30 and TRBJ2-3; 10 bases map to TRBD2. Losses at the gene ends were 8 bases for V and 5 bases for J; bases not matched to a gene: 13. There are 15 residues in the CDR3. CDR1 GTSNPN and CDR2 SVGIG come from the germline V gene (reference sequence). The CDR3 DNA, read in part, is TGTGCCGCAGCAAAGCGGGAGGGCGGTGGAGATACG. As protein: CAAAKREGGGDT. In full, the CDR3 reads CAAAKREGGGDTQYF.

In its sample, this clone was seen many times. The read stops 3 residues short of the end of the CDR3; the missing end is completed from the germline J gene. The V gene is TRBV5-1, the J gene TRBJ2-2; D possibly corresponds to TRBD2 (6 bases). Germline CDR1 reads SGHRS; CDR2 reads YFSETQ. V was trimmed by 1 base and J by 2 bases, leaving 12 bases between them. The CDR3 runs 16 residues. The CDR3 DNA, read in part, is TGCGCCAGCAGCTTGTCTAGGGACTTCAACACCGGGGAG. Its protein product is CASSLSRDFNTGE. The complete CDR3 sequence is CASSLSRDFNTGELFF.

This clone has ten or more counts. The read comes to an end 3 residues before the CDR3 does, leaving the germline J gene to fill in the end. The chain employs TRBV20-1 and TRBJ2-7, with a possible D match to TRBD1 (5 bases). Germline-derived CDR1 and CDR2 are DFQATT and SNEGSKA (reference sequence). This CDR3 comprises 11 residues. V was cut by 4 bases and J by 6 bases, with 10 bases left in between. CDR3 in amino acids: CSANQGSEQYF. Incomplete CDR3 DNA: TGCAGTGCTAATCAGGGTAGCGAG.

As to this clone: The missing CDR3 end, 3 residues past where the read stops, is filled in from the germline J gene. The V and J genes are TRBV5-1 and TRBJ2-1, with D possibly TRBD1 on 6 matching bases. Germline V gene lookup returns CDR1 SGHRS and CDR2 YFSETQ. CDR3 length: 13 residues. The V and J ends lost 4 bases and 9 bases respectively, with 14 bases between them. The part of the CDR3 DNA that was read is TGCGCCAGCAGCCTGATGCAGGGGAGTGAG. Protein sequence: CASSLMQGSE. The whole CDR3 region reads CASSLMQGSEQFF.

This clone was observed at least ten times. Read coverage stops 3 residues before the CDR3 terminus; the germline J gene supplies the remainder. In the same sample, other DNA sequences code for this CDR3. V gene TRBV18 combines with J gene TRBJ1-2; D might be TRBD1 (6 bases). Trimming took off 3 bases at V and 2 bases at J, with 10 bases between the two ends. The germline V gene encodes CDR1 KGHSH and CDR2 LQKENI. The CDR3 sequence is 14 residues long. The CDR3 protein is CASSPGQGNYGYTF. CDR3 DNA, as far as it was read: TGTGCCAGCTCACCGGGCCAGGGGAACTATGGC.

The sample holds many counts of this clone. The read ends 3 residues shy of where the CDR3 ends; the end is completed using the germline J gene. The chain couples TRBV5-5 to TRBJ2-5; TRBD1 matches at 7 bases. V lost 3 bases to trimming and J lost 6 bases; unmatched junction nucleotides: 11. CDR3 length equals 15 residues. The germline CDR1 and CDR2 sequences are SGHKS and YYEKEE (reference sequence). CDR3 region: CASSSTYLQGQTQYF. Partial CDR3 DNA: TGTGCCAGCAGCTCGACCTATTTACAGGGGCAGACC.

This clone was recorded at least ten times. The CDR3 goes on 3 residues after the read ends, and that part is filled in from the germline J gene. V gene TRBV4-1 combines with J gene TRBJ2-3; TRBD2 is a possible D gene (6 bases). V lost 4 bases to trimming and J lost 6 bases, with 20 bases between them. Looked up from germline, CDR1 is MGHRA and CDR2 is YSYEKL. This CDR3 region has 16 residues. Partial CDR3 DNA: TGCGCCAGCAGCCCGACCACTAGCACGGTTGACGATACG. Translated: CASSPTTSTVDDT. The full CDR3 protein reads CASSPTTSTVDDTQYF.

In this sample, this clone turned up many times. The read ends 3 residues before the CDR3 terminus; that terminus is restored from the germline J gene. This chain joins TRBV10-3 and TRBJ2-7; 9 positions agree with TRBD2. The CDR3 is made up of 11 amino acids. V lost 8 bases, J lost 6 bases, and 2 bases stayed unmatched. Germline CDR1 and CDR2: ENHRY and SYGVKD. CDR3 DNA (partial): TGTGCCATCCAGACTAGCGGCGAG. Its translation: CAIQTSGE. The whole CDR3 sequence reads CAIQTSGEQYF.

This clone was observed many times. The CDR3 sequence: CASSLRRASSYNEQFF. The sequenced part of the CDR3 DNA is TGTGCCAGCAGCTTACGGCGGGCTAGCTCCTACAATGAG. The chain combines TRBV13 with TRBJ2-1; possibly TRBD2 for D (5 bases). The read ends 3 residues before the CDR3 terminus; that terminus is restored from the germline J gene. This CDR3 has 16 residues. Deletions cut 2 bases from V and 0 bases from J, with 11 bases between. Germline V gene lookup returns CDR1 PRHDT and CDR2 FYEKMQ (reference sequence).

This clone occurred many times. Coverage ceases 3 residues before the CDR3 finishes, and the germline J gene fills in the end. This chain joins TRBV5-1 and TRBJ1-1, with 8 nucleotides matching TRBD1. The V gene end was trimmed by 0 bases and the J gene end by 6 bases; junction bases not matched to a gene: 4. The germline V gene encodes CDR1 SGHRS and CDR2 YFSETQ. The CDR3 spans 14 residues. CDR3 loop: CASSLGTGISEAFF. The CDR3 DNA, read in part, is TGCGCCAGCAGCTTGGGGACAGGGATTTCTGAA.

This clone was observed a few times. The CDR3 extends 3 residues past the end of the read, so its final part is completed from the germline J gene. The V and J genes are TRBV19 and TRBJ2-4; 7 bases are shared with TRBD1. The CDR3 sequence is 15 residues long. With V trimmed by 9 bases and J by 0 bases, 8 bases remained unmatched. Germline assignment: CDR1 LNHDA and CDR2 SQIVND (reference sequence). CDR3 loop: CARPRDSIAKNIQYF. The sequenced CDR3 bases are TGTGCCAGACCCCGGGACAGCATAGCCAAAAACATT.

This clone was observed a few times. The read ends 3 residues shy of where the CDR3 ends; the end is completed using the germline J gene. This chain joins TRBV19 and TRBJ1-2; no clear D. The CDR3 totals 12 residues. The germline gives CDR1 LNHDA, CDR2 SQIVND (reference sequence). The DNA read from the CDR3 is TGTGCCAGTACGACCCGTACAGATACC. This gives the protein CASTTRTDT. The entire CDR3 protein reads CASTTRTDTYTF.

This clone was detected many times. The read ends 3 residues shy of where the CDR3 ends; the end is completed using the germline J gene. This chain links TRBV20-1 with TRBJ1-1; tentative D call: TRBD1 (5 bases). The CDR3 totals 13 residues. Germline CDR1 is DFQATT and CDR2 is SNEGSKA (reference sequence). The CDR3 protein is CSARGAGSPTAFF. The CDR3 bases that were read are TGCAGTGCTAGAGGGGCAGGGTCCCCTACG.

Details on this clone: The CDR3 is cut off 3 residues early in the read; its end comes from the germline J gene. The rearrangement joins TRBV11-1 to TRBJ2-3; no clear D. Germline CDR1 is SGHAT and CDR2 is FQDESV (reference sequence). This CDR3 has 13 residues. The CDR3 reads CASSFQRGWTQYF. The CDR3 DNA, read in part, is TGTGCCAGCAGCTTCCAGCGCGGATGGACG.

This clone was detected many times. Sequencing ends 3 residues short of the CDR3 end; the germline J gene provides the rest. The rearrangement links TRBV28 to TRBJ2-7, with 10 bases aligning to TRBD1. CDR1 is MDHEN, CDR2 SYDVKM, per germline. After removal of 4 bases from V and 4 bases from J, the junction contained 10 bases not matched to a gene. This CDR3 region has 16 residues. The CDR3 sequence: CASSSIAGQGTYEQYF. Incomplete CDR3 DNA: TGTGCCAGCAGTTCAATAGCGGGACAGGGGACGTACGAG.

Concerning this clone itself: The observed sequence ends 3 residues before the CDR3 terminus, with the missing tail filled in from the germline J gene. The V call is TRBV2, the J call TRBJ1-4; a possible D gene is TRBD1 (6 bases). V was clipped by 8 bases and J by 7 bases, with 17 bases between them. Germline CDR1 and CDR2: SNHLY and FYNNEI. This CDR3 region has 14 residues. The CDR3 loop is CASGPTGRVEKLFF. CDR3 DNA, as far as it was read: TGTGCCAGCGGACCAACAGGGCGCGTTGAAAAA.